This entry lists 23 T cell receptor beta chains sequenced from one sample in a study of T cell responses to AZD1222 COVID-19 vaccine. The repertoire was sequenced with immunoSEQ multiplex PCR; TCRdb's copy has only in-frame clones and lacks some. The sample yields 90,000 or so clones, around 85% seen once. The sample here was peripheral blood, taken on day 0 of AZD1222 vaccination. These TCRs come from an adult in good health.

The genes are TRBV27 and TRBJ2-1, with 10 bases that match TRBD2. The germline V gene has CDR1 MNHEY and CDR2 SMNVEV (reference sequence). This CDR3 has 17 amino acids. With V trimmed by 5 bases and J by 7 bases, 14 bases remained unmatched. The CDR3 loop reads CASSPRPGLASPNEQFF. The CDR3 DNA reads TGTGCCAGCAGTCCCCGCCCGGGACTAGCGTCCCCGAATGAGCAGTTCTTC.

V gene TRBV6-5 combines with J gene TRBJ1-5; weak D call: TRBD1 (5 bases). Germline V lookup: CDR1 MNHEY, CDR2 SVGAGI. The CDR3 totals 13 residues. V was pared by 5 bases and J by 5 bases, with 10 bases between. The CDR3 bases are TGTGCCAGCAGTAGAGGGGATTATCAGCCCCAGCATTTT. This translates into CASSRGDYQPQHF.

This chain links TRBV4-1 with TRBJ1-3; 9 bases are shared with TRBD1. The germline gives CDR1 MGHRA, CDR2 YSYEKL. The CDR3 contains 17 residues. With V trimmed by 0 bases and J by 5 bases, 8 bases remained unmatched. The CDR3 is CASSQESRTGERNTIYF. The CDR3 DNA reads TGCGCCAGCAGCCAAGAATCGAGGACAGGGGAAAGAAACACCATATATTTT.

This chain connects TRBV19 to TRBJ1-4, with D unresolved. The CDR3 sequence is 15 residues long. Germline lookup yields CDR1 LNHDA and CDR2 SQIVND (reference sequence). With 3 bases removed from V and 1 base from J, the gap between germline ends came to 9 bases. For the CDR3, the DNA is TGTGCCAGTAGTATGGGCAGAAGAACTAATGAAAAACTGTTTTTT. Protein product: CASSMGRRTNEKLFF.

The rearrangement joins TRBV18 to TRBJ2-2; unclear D gene. CDR3 length equals 17 residues. Trimming cost V 0 bases and J 0 bases, with 11 bases left between them. Germline loops: CDR1 KGHSH, CDR2 LQKENI. The chain's CDR3 is CASSPPGKGTNTGELFF. Here the CDR3 DNA reads TGTGCCAGCTCACCACCGGGGAAAGGGACGAACACCGGGGAGCTGTTTTTT.

The chain has TRBV3-1 (or the pseudogene TRBV3-2) and TRBJ2-7; no reliable D call. From germline, CDR1 is LGHDT and CDR2 YNNKEL (reference sequence). The CDR3 is 13 residues long. V lost 4 bases to trimming and J lost 2 bases, with 9 bases between them. CDR3 sequence reads: CASSPLEPYEQYF. As DNA, the CDR3 is TGTGCCAGCAGCCCCTTAGAACCCTACGAGCAGTACTTC.

The chain uses TRBV12-3 or TRBV12-4 and TRBJ2-2; D remains ambiguous. The CDR3 consists of 13 residues. V was shortened by 6 bases and J by 8 bases, with 13 bases between the two germline ends. The CDR3 is CASREPGPGELFF. Here the CDR3 DNA reads TGTGCCAGCAGGGAACCCGGACCGGGGGAGCTGTTTTTT.

The chain joins TRBV7-8 to TRBJ1-3; D is perhaps TRBD1 (6 bases). V was trimmed by 5 bases and J by 0 bases, leaving 11 bases between them. The CDR3 is 15 residues long. Per the germline V gene, CDR1 is SGHVS and CDR2 is FQNEAQ. CDR3 region: CASSSRDISGNTIYF. In DNA, the CDR3 is TGTGCCAGCAGCAGCCGGGACATCTCTGGAAACACCATATATTTT.

V gene TRBV27 combines with J gene TRBJ1-5; 9 bases line up with TRBD1. J was trimmed by 5 bases and V by 1 base; bases with no gene match: 3. Germline V lookup: CDR1 MNHEY, CDR2 SMNVEV (reference sequence). The CDR3 is made up of 15 amino acids. The DNA of the CDR3 is TGTGCCAGCAGTTTATGGGGACAGGGCCATCAGCCCCAGCATTTT. It encodes CASSLWGQGHQPQHF.

Regarding this clone: The same CDR3 can be traced to other DNA sequences in this sample. J is TRBJ2-1 and V is TRBV7-3, with unresolved D. The CDR3 spans 13 residues. Germline lookup yields CDR1 SGHTA and CDR2 FQGTGA. Trimming shortened V by 5 bases and J by 2 bases, and 7 bases separated the two germline ends. DNA of the CDR3: TGTGCCAGCAGCCTGGGCACCTACAATGAGCAGTTCTTC. This codes for CASSLGTYNEQFF.

This rearrangement joins TRBV24-1 to TRBJ1-5; D perhaps matches TRBD1 (5 bases). Trimming shortened V by 2 bases and J by 7 bases, and 11 bases separated the two germline ends. Germline V gene sequence: CDR1 KGHDR, CDR2 SFDVKD. The CDR3 loop spans 14 amino acids. This CDR3 is CATSDYGDGQPQHF. The CDR3 region has the DNA TGTGCCACCAGTGATTACGGGGACGGACAGCCCCAGCATTTT.

This clone has more than one count but fewer than ten. This sequence joins TRBV2 and TRBJ2-2, with D perhaps TRBD1 or TRBD2 (5 bases each). This CDR3 has 14 amino acids. CDR1 SNHLY and CDR2 FYNNEI come from the germline V gene. V lost 6 bases and J 4 bases, leaving 12 bases between the germline ends. CDR3 amino acids: CASSPGPSTGELFF. CDR3 DNA: TGTGCCAGCAGCCCGGGACCCAGCACCGGGGAGCTGTTTTTT.

J is TRBJ2-2 and V is TRBV21-1; the table's D call of TRBD1 was not tested on the DNA. TRBV21-1 is a documented pseudogene. The CDR3 runs 16 residues. This chain's CDR3 is CASSTMGDRGPGELFF. The CDR3 DNA is TGTGCCAGCAGCACAATGGGGGACAGGGGACCCGGGGAGCTGTTTTTT.

The chain links TRBV7-8 to TRBJ1-5; 7 nucleotides match TRBD1. The CDR3 loop spans 17 amino acids. V trimming: 5 bases; J trimming: 1 base; junction bases outside the gene matches: 11. The germline V gene encodes CDR1 SGHVS and CDR2 FQNEAQ. The CDR3 here is CASSTGEGARSNQPQHF. DNA of the CDR3: TGTGCCAGCAGCACCGGGGAGGGGGCGCGGAGCAATCAGCCCCAGCATTTT.

The chain uses TRBV5-1 and TRBJ2-5, with 8 bases lining up with TRBD2. In germline, CDR1 is SGHRS, CDR2 YFSETQ. J lost 3 bases, V lost 4 bases, and 8 bases had no gene match. The CDR3 runs to 15 residues. CDR3 residues: CASSPGQGLEETQYF. CDR3 DNA: TGCGCCAGCAGCCCGGGGCAGGGACTAGAAGAGACCCAGTACTTC.

The J gene is TRBJ1-2, the V gene TRBV25-1, with 7 bases identical to TRBD1. V was pared by 6 bases and J by 4 bases, with 2 bases of the junction left unmatched. This CDR3 spans 12 amino acids. CDR1 and CDR2 (germline): MGHDK, SYGVNS. This CDR3 is CASRRDSYGYTF. DNA for the CDR3: TGTGCCAGCAGGCGGGACAGCTATGGCTACACCTTC.

The chain combines TRBV6-6 with TRBJ1-3; D is perhaps TRBD1 (6 bases). The CDR3 is made up of 15 amino acids. V gave up 2 bases and J gave up 6 bases, with 14 bases separating them. The germline gives CDR1 MNHNY, CDR2 SVGAGI (reference sequence). The CDR3 sequence: CASSYGGAGVNTIYF. DNA of the CDR3: TGTGCCAGCAGTTACGGGGGGGCTGGGGTAAACACCATATATTTT.

This chain connects TRBV7-3 to TRBJ2-5, with 8 nucleotides matching TRBD2. Germline CDR1 and CDR2: SGHTA and FQGTGA. V was pared by 5 bases and J by 2 bases, with 4 bases of the junction left unmatched. The CDR3 length is 14 residues. DNA for the CDR3: TGTGCCAGCAGCCGTAGCGGGACGCAAGAGACCCAGTACTTC. Its protein is CASSRSGTQETQYF.

In the case of this clone: Its ends do not fully match the called genes, so a read error is possible. This sequence joins TRBV12-3 or TRBV12-4 and TRBJ1-3; D is uncertain. The CDR3 contains 11 residues. As DNA, the CDR3 is TGTGCCAGCAGTTTATCGCCGGGAGCTGACTTT. This sequence encodes CASSLSPGADF.

The DNA of the CDR3 is TGTGCCAGCCGCCGGTGGACCTCCTACGAGCAGTACTTC. Translating it yields CASRRWTSYEQYF. The J gene is TRBJ2-7, the V gene TRBV28, with D unclear. This CDR3 has 13 residues. V lost 8 bases and J lost 0, with 11 bases in between. Per germline, CDR1 MDHEN and CDR2 SYDVKM. The whole variable domain, remainder taken from reference TRBV28 and TRBJ2-7, is DVKVTQSSRYLVKRTGEKVFLECVQDMDHENMFWYRQDPGLGLRLIYFSYDVKMKEKGDIPEGYSVSREKKERFSLILESASTNQTSMYLCASRRWTSYEQYFGPGTRLTVT.

The chain uses TRBV6-1 and TRBJ1-3; a possible D gene is TRBD1 (6 bases). With 10 bases removed from V and 3 bases from J, the gap between germline ends came to 13 bases. The CDR3 contains 13 residues. Germline CDR1 and CDR2: MNHNS and SASEGT. CDR3 residues: CATQGLNGNTIYF. The CDR3 bases are TGTGCCACACAGGGTCTCAATGGAAACACCATATATTTT.

A few counts support this clone. The V and J genes are TRBV15 and TRBJ2-7; D gene uncertain. The CDR3 covers 15 residues. Between the trimmed V and J ends, which lost 0 bases and 2 bases, there was a span of 11 bases. CDR1 and CDR2 (germline): LNHNV, YYDKDF (reference sequence). The CDR3 DNA reads TGTGCCACCAGCAGAGACTATTCTACACCCTACGAGCAGTACTTC. Its translation is CATSRDYSTPYEQYF.

V gene TRBV28 combines with J gene TRBJ2-5; 10 bases align to TRBD2. The CDR3 has 16 residues. Germline V gives CDR1 MDHEN, CDR2 SYDVKM. The ends lost 8 bases at V and 7 bases at J; junction bases unmatched: 16. CDR3 amino acids: CASSQLGLAGEGTQYF. The CDR3, as DNA: TGTGCCAGCTCACAACTAGGGCTAGCGGGAGAAGGGACCCAGTACTTC.